This T cell receptor beta chain came from a study of T cell repertoires in cytomegalovirus infection. Across the study: CMV epitopes, recently identified HLA-C-restricted and well-studied HLA-B-restricted, were used. Signatures in public TCR beta sequences pointed to both CMV infection and matching HLA type.

Study-wide results and limits: Summed frequency of public TCR beta families distinguished CMV carriers with the relevant HLA. CMV-specific HLA-C-restricted TCR beta clonotypes dominated the ex vivo response.

The germline CDR1 and CDR2 sequences are SGHTA and FQGNSA. V lost 5 bases, J lost 5 bases, and 13 bases lay in between. This CDR3 has 13 amino acids. From the reads, TCRdb called clonotypes with MiXCR, one entry per CDR3 protein. The sample consists of roughly 340,000 distinct CDR3 sequences, just under 30% of them appearing once. This clonotype was picked up many times. The antigen remains unidentified. The TCR was taken from a human donor in good health (CMV status not recorded). Some clones in this sample may be carry-over from other donors' samples. The sample was cultured PBMCs, taken from culture after CMV antigen stimulation. V and J are TRBV7-2 and TRBJ2-7; weak D call: TRBD2 (5 bases). In nucleotides, the CDR3 is TGTGCCAGCAGCCCAGCGGTGGCGGACGAGCAGTACTTC. Residues: CASSPAVADEQYF.